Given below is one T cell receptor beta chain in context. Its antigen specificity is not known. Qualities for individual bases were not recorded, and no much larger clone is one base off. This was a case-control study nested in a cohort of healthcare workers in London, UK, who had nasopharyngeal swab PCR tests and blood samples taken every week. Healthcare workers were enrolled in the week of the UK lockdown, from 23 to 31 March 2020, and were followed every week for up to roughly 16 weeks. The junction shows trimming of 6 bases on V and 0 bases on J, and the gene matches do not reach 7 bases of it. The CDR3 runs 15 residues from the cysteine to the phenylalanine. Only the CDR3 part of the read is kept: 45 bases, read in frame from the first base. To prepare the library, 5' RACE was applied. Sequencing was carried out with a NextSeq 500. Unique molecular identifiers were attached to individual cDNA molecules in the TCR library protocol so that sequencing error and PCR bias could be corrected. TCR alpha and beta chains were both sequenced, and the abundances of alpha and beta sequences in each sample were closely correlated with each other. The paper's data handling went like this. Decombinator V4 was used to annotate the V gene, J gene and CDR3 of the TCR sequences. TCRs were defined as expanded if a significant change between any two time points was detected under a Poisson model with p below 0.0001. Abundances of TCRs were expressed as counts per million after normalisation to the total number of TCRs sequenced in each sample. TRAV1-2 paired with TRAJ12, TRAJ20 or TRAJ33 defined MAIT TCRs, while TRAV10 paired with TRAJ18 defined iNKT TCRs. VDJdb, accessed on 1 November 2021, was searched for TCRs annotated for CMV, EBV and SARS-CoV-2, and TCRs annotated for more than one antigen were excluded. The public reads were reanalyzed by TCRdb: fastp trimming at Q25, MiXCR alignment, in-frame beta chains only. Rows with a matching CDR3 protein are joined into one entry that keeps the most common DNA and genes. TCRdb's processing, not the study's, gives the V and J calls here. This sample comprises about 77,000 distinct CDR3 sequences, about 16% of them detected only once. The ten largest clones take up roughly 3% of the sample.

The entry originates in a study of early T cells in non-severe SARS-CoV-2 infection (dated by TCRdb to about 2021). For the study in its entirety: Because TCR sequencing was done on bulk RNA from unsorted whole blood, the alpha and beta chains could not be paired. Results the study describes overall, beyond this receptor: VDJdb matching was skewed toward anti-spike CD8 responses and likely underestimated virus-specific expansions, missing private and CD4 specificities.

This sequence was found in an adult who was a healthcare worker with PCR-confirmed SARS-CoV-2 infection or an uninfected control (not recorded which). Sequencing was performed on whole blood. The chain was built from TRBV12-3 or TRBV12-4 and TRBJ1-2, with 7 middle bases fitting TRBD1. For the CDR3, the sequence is CASRRQGTANYGYTF. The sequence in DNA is TGTGCCAGCAGGAGACAGGGAACGGCTAACTATGGCTACACCTTC.